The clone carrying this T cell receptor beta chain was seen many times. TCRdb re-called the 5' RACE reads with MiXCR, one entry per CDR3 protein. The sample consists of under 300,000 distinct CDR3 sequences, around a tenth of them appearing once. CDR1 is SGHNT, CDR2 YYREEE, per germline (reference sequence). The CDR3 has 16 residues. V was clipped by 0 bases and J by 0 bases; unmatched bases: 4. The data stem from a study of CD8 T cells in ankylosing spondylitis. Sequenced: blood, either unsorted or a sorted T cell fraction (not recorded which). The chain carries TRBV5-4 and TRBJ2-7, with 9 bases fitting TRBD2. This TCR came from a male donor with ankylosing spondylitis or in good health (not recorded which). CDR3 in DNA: TGTGCCAGCAGCTTGGCGGCTAGCGGGAACTCCTACGAGCAGTACTTC. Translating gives CASSLAASGNSYEQYF.